This section outlines one T cell receptor (beta chain) sequence together with its context. This sample is drawn from a study of blood T cell repertoires in COVID-19. Study-wide background: Italy, Spain and the United States were the sources of the convalescent and acute COVID-19 samples.

The CDR3 length is 14 residues. V lost 1 base and J lost 5; bases outside the gene matches: 4. Germline V gene data show CDR1 as SGHRS and CDR2 as YFSETQ. As processed by the authors: Amplification of reference gene primers was used by the study to estimate nucleated cell counts. The repertoire was sequenced with immunoSEQ multiplex PCR; TCRdb's copy has only in-frame clones and lacks some. V, J and clone size were drawn from that table, and D and trimming were deduced from the DNA. The sample includes about 89,000 clones, about 80% of them seen just once. Sequenced: peripheral blood. V usage is TRBV5-1 and J usage is TRBJ1-1; TRBD1 matches 8 bases. This sequence originates from a woman older than 75 with acute or convalescent COVID-19. The CDR3 loop is CASSLSRGLTEAFF. The CDR3 nucleotides are TGCGCCAGCAGCTTGTCCAGGGGGCTTACTGAAGCTTTCTTT.